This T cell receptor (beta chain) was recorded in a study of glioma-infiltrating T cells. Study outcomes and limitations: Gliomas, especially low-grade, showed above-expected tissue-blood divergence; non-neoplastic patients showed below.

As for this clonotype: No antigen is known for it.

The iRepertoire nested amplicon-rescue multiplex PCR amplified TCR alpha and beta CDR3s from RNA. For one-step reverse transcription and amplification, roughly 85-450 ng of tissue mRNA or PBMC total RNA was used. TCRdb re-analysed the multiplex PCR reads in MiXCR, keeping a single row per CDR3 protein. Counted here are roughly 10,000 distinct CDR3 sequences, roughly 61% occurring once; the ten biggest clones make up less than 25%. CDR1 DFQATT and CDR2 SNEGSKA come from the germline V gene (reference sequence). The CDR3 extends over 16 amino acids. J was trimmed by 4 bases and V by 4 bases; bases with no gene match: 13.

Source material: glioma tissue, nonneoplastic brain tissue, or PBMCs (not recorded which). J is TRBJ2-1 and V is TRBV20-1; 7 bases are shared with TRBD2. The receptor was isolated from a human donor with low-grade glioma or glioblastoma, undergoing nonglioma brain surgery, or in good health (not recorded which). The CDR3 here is CSAKQWEGGWYNEQFF. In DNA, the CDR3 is TGCAGTGCTAAACAGTGGGAGGGAGGTTGGTACAATGAGCAGTTCTTC.